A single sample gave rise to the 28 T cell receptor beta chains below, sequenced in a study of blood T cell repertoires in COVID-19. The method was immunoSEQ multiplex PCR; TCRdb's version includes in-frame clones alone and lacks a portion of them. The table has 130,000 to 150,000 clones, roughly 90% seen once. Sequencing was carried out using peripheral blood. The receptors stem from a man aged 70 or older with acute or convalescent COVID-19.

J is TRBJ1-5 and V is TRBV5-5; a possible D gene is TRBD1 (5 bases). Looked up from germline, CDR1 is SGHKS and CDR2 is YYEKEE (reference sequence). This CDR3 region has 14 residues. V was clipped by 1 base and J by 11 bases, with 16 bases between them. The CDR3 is CASSLQTAPGAQHF. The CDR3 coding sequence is TGTGCCAGCAGCTTGCAAACGGCCCCGGGGGCCCAGCATTTT. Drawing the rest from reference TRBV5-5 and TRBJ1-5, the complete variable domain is DAGVTQSPTHLIKTRGQQVTLRCSPISGHKSVSWYQQVLGQGPQFIFQYYEKEERGRGNFPDRFSARQFPNYSSELNVNALLLGDSALYLCASSLQTAPGAQHFGDGTRLSIL.

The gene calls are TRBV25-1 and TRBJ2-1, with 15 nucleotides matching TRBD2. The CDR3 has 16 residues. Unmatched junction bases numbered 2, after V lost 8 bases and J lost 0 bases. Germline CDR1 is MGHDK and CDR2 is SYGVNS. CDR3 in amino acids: CASGLAGGPSYNEQFF. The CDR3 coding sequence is TGTGCCAGCGGACTAGCGGGGGGGCCCTCCTACAATGAGCAGTTCTTC.

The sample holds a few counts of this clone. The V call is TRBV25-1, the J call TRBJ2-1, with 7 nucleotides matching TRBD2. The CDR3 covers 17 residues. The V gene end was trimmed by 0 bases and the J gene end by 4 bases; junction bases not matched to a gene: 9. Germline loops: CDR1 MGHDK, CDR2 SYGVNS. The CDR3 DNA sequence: TGTGCCAGCAGTGAATATACTCGGTCTAGCGGTTACAATGAGCAGTTCTTC. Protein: CASSEYTRSSGYNEQFF.

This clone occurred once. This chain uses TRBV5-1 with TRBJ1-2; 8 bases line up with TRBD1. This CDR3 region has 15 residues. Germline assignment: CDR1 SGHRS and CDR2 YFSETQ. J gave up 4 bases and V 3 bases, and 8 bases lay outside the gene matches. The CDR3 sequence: CASSSKTGVGYGYTF. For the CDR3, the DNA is TGCGCCAGCAGCTCAAAGACAGGGGTTGGCTATGGCTACACCTTC.

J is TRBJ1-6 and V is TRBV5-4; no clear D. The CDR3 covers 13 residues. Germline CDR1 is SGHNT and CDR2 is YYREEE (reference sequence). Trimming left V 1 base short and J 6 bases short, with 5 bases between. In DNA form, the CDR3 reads TGTGCCAGCAGCTTGAGGAGTAATTCACCCCTCCACTTT. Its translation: CASSLRSNSPLHF.

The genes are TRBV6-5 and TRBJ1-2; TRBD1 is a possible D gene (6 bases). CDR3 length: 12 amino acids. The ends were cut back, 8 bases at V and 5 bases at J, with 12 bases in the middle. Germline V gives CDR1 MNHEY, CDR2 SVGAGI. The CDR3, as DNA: TGTGCCAGCGGGGCAGGGGTTTATGGCTACACCTTC. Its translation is CASGAGVYGYTF.

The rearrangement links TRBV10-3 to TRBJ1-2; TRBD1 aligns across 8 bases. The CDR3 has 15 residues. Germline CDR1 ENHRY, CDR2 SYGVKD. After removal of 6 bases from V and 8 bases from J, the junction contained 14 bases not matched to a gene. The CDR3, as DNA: TGTGCCATCAGGGGTTCCCCCGAGGACAGGGACGGCTACACCTTC. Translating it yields CAIRGSPEDRDGYTF.

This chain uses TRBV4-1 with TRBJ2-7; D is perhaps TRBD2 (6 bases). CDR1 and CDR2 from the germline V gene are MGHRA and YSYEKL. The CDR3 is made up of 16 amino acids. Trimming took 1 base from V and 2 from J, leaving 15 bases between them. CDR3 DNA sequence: TGCGCCAGCAGCCAAGGAGCTAGCGCGACGACCTACGAGCAGTACTTC. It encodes CASSQGASATTYEQYF.

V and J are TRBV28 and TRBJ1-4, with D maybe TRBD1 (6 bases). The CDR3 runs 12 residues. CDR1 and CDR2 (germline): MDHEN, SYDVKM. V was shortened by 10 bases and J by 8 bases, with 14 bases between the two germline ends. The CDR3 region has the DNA TGTGCCATACGTACCCAGGGGGAAAAACTGTTTTTT. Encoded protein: CAIRTQGEKLFF.

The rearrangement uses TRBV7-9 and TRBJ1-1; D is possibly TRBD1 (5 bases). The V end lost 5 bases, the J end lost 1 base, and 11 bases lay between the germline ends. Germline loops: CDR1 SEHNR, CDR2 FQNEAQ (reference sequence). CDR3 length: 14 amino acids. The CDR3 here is CASSPNGQNTEAFF. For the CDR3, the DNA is TGTGCCAGCAGCCCCAACGGACAGAACACTGAAGCTTTCTTT.

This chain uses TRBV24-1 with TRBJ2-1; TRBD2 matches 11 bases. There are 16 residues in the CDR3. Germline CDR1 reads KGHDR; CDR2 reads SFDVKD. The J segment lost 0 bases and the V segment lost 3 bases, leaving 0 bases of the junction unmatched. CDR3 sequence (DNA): TGTGCCACCAGTGATACTAGCGGGAGCTCCTACAATGAGCAGTTCTTC. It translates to CATSDTSGSSYNEQFF.

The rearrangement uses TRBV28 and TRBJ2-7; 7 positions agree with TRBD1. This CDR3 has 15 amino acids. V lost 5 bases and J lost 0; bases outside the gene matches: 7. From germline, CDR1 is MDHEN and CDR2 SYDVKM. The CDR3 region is CASSPGTASSYEQYF. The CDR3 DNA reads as TGTGCCAGCAGTCCCGGGACAGCGAGCTCCTACGAGCAGTACTTC.

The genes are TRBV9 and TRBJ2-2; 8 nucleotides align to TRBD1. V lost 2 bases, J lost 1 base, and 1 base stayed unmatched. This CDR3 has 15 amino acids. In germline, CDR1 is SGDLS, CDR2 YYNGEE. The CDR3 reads CASSVDRGNTGELFF. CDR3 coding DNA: TGTGCCAGCAGCGTTGACAGGGGGAACACCGGGGAGCTGTTTTTT.

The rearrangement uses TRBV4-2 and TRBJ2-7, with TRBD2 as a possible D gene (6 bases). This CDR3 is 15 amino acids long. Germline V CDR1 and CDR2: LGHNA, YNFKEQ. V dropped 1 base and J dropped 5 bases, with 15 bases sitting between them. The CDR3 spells CASSQAEREVNEQYF. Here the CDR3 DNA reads TGTGCCAGCAGCCAAGCCGAAAGGGAGGTGAACGAGCAGTACTTC.

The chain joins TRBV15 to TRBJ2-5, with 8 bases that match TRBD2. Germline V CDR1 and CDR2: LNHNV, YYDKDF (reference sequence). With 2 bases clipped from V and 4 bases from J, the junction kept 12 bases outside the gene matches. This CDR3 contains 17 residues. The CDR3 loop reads CATSRSRSGRGSETQYF. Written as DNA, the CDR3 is TGTGCCACCAGCAGATCCCGCAGCGGGAGAGGATCAGAGACCCAGTACTTC.

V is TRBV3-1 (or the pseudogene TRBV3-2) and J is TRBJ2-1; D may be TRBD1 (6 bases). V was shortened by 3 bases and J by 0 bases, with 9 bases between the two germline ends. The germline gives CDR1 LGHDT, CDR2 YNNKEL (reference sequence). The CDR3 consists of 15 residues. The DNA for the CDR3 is TGTGCCAGCAGCCACTACAGGGACTCCTACAATGAGCAGTTCTTC. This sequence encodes CASSHYRDSYNEQFF.

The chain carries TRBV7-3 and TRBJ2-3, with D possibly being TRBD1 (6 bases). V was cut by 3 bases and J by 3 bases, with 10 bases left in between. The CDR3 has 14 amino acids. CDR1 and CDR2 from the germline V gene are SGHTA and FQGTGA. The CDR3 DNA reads TGTGCCAGCAGCTTTGCAGGGGTGACAGATACGCAGTATTTT. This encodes CASSFAGVTDTQYF. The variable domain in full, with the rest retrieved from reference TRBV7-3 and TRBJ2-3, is GAGVSQTPSNKVTEKGKYVELRCDPISGHTALYWYRQSLGQGPEFLIYFQGTGAADDSGLPNDRFFAVRPEGSVSTLKIQRTERGDSAVYLCASSFAGVTDTQYFGPGTRLTVL.

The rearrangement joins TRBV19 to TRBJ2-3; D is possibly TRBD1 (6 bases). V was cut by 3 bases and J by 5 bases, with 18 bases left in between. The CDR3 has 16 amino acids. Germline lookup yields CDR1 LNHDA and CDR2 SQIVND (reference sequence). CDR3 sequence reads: CASSILDSNPGDTQYF. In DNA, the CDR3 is TGTGCCAGTAGTATCCTGGACAGCAACCCGGGAGATACGCAGTATTTT.

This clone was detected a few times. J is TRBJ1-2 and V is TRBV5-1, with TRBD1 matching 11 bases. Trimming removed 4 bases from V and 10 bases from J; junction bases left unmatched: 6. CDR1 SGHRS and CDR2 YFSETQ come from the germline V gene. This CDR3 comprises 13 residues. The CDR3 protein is CASSIRTGGDYTF. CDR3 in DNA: TGCGCCAGCAGCATCAGGACAGGGGGCGACTACACCTTC.

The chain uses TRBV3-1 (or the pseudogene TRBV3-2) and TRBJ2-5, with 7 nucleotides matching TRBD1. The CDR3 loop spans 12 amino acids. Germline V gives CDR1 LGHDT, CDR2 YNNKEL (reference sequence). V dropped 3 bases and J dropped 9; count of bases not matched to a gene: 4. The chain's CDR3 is CASSQGTGAQYF. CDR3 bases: TGTGCCAGCAGCCAGGGAACAGGGGCCCAGTACTTC.

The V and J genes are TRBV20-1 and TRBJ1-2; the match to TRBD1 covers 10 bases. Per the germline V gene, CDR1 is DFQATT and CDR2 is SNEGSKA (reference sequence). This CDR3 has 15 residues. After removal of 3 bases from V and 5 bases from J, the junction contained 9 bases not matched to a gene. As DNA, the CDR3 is TGCAGTGCTAGTGGAATTCCGGGACAGGGGTATGGCTACACCTTC. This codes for CSASGIPGQGYGYTF.

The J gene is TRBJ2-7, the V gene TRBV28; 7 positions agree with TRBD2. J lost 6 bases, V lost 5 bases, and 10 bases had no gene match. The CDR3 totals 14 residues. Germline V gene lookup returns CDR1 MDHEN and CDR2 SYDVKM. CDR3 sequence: CASSRWEGHREQYF. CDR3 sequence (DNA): TGTGCCAGCAGTCGATGGGAGGGCCACCGCGAGCAGTACTTC.

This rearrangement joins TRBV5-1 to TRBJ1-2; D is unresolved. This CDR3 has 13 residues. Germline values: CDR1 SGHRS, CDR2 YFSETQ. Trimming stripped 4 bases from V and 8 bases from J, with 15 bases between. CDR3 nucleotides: TGCGCCAGCAGCCTCGCGACCGCGGGCGGCTACACCTTC. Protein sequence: CASSLATAGGYTF.

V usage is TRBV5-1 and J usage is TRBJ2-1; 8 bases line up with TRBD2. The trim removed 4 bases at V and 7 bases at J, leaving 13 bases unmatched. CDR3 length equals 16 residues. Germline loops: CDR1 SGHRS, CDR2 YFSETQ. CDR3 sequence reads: CASSASLAGGGNEQFF. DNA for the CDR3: TGCGCCAGCAGCGCCTCTCTAGCGGGCGGGGGAAATGAGCAGTTCTTC.

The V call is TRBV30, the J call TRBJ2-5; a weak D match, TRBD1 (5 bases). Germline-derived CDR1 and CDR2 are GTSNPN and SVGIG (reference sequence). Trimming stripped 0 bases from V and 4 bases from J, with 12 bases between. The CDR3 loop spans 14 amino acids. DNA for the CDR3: TGTGCCTGGAGTGTACATTCAGGGCGAGAGACCCAGTACTTC. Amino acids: CAWSVHSGRETQYF.

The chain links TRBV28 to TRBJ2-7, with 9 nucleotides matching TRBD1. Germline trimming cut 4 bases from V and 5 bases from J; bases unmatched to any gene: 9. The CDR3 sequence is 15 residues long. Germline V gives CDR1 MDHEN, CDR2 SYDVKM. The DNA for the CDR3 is TGTGCCAGCAGTTCGGAGGGACAGGGAATCCACGAGCAGTACTTC. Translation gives CASSSEGQGIHEQYF.

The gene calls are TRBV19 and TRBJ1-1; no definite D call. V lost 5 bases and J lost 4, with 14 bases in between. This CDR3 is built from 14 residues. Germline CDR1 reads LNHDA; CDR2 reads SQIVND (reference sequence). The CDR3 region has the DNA TGTGCCAGTAGTGATCCTAGTTCTTTCACTGAAGCTTTCTTT. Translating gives CASSDPSSFTEAFF.

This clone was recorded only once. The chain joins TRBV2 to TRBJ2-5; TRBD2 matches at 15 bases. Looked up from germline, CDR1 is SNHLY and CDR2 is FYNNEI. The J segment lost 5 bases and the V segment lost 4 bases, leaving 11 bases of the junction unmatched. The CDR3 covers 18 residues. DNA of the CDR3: TGTGCCAGCAGTGTAGGACTAGCGGGAGGGCTCCCGATCGAGACCCAGTACTTC. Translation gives CASSVGLAGGLPIETQYF.